Shown below are 29 T cell receptor beta chains from a single sample sequenced in a study of T cells after yellow fever vaccination. TCRdb used MiXCR to reprocess the 5' RACE reads, holding one entry per CDR3 protein. In the table there are 150,000 to 200,000 distinct CDR3 sequences, about 7% of which are singletons. The material sequenced was CD4+ T cells sorted from PBMCs, taken about 5 days after the first yellow fever vaccination. The origin of the receptors is a man younger than 30 who received the YFV17D yellow fever vaccine.

This clonotype turned up a few times. J is TRBJ2-1 and V is TRBV29-1; the D is unclear. V lost 4 bases to trimming and J lost 0 bases, with 7 bases between them. Looked up from germline, CDR1 is SQVTM and CDR2 is ANQGSEA. This CDR3 spans 13 amino acids. CDR3 region: CSVGGDSYNEQFF. The DNA for the CDR3 is TGCAGCGTTGGTGGTGACTCCTACAATGAGCAGTTCTTC.

This clonotype was counted only a few times. V usage is TRBV6-1 and J usage is TRBJ2-7; 9 positions match TRBD1. Losses at the gene ends were 7 bases for V and 4 bases for J; bases not matched to a gene: 8. Per germline, CDR1 MNHNS and CDR2 SASEGT. This CDR3 has 14 amino acids. The CDR3 coding sequence is TGTGCCAGCACCGCCGGGACAGGGAAATACGAGCAGTACTTC. Protein sequence: CASTAGTGKYEQYF.

At least ten counts were recorded for this clonotype. The genes are TRBV5-8 and TRBJ1-2, with TRBD1 matching 8 bases. The CDR3 contains 15 residues. CDR1 and CDR2 (germline): SGHTS, YDEGEE. J gave up 7 bases and V 4 bases, and 12 bases lay outside the gene matches. The CDR3 region has the DNA TGTGCCAGCAGCCTGAGGGACAGGCCAATATCTGGCTACACCTTC. The encoded protein is CASSLRDRPISGYTF.

This clonotype occurred many times. The chain links TRBV15 to TRBJ2-5; no reliable D call. This CDR3 comprises 15 residues. Germline loops: CDR1 LNHNV, CDR2 YYDKDF (reference sequence). V lost 1 base and J lost 7, with 16 bases in between. CDR3 region: CATSRAGAVRATQYF. In DNA, the CDR3 is TGTGCCACCAGCAGAGCTGGCGCCGTCCGGGCGACCCAGTACTTC.

This clonotype was detected ten times or more. The V gene is TRBV12-3 or TRBV12-4, the J gene TRBJ1-2; weak D call: TRBD1 (6 bases). This CDR3 comprises 11 residues. V shed 6 bases and J shed 9 bases, with 11 bases lying between them. This CDR3 reads CASSQGFSYTF. CDR3 nucleotides: TGTGCCAGCAGCCAGGGGTTTAGCTACACCTTC.

This clonotype came up many times. The chain combines TRBV7-2 with TRBJ2-2, with TRBD1 matching 9 bases. The V segment lost 9 bases and the J segment 6 bases; nucleotides outside the gene matches: 5. Per the germline V gene, CDR1 is SGHTA and CDR2 is FQGNSA. This CDR3 has 13 amino acids. The CDR3 sequence: CASTQGASGELFF. The CDR3 nucleotides are TGTGCCAGTACACAGGGGGCCTCCGGGGAGCTGTTTTTT.

The V call is TRBV7-9, the J call TRBJ2-7; TRBD1 matches at 10 bases. The CDR3 sequence is 14 residues long. Germline-derived CDR1 and CDR2 are SEHNR and FQNEAQ (reference sequence). Trimming removed 5 bases from V and 7 bases from J; junction bases left unmatched: 8. For the CDR3, the DNA is TGTGCCAGCAGCCCAGGACAGGGGGTACGAGAGCAGTACGTC. Protein sequence: CASSPGQGVREQYV.

In its sample, this clonotype was seen many times. The rearrangement joins TRBV6-1 to TRBJ2-4; D remains ambiguous. CDR3 size: 14 residues. Trimming took 6 bases from V and 0 from J, leaving 9 bases between them. Germline lookup yields CDR1 MNHNS and CDR2 SASEGT. CDR3 sequence reads: CASSSKLAKNIQYF. In DNA, the CDR3 is TGTGCCAGCAGCTCCAAATTAGCCAAAAACATTCAGTACTTC.

This clonotype was observed a few times. The CDR3 is CASSSFRAGGSTYGYTF. The CDR3 DNA reads TGTGCCAGCAGCTCGTTCCGTGCGGGAGGCTCGACCTATGGCTACACCTTC. J is TRBJ1-2 and V is TRBV11-2, with unresolved D. CDR1 and CDR2 from the germline V gene are SGHAT and FQNNGV. V lost 4 bases and J 4 bases, leaving 22 bases between the germline ends. CDR3 length equals 17 residues.

The chain uses TRBV12-3 or TRBV12-4 and TRBJ1-2; possible D gene TRBD1, 6 bases. The V gene lost 4 bases and the J gene lost 8 bases, with 20 bases spanning the gap. This CDR3 region has 15 residues. The CDR3 nucleotides are TGTGCCAGCAGTTCTCGACAGGAGGGGAGGGGGGGCTACACCTTC. This gives the protein CASSSRQEGRGGYTF.

In its sample, this clonotype was seen many times. V gene TRBV20-1 combines with J gene TRBJ1-2, with D possibly matching TRBD1 (6 bases). V lost 5 bases to trimming and J lost 6 bases, with 19 bases between them. CDR3 length equals 14 residues. Germline CDR1 DFQATT, CDR2 SNEGSKA (reference sequence). The chain's CDR3 is CSAPAPTGQNGYTF. CDR3 bases: TGCAGTGCTCCCGCCCCTACAGGGCAAAATGGCTACACCTTC.

This clonotype was observed at least ten times. V gene TRBV7-8 combines with J gene TRBJ2-7; D possibly uses TRBD1 or TRBD2 (5 bases each). The CDR3 runs to 14 residues. Germline CDR1 SGHVS, CDR2 FQNEAQ. Trimming shortened V by 3 bases and J by 6 bases, and 15 bases separated the two germline ends. CDR3 in amino acids: CASSFPTRGSEQYV. The CDR3 bases are TGTGCCAGCAGCTTCCCCACTAGGGGAAGCGAGCAGTACGTC.

This clonotype occurred many times. This rearrangement joins TRBV7-2 to TRBJ2-5; 8 nucleotides match TRBD2. The CDR3 length is 13 residues. Germline loops: CDR1 SGHTA, CDR2 FQGNSA. Unmatched junction bases numbered 4, after V lost 5 bases and J lost 5 bases. CDR3 loop: CASSIGGVETQYF. The DNA for the CDR3 is TGTGCCAGCAGCATCGGGGGGGTTGAGACCCAGTACTTC.

The chain has TRBV5-1 and TRBJ1-2, with a weak D call TRBD1 (5 bases). Germline CDR1 reads SGHRS; CDR2 reads YFSETQ. Between the trimmed V and J ends, which lost 0 bases and 5 bases, there was a span of 11 bases. The CDR3 totals 14 residues. The CDR3 loop reads CASSLEEGEYGYTF. Written as DNA, the CDR3 is TGCGCCAGCAGCTTGGAGGAAGGGGAGTATGGCTACACCTTC.

This clonotype was found many times. The chain couples TRBV7-2 to TRBJ2-5; no clear D. Germline V CDR1 and CDR2: SGHTA, FQGNSA. V gave up 3 bases and J gave up 5 bases, with 16 bases separating them. The CDR3 has 15 amino acids. The CDR3 DNA is TGTGCCAGCAGCTTTCCCCCGCAGGACCTCGAGACCCAGTACTTC. Its translation: CASSFPPQDLETQYF.

On this clonotype itself: A much more abundant neighbour one base away suggests this may be a read error. This chain connects TRBV7-2 to TRBJ2-5; 7 bases fit TRBD1. The CDR3 consists of 15 residues. Germline-derived CDR1 and CDR2 are SGHTA and FQGNSA. CDR3 amino acids: CASSAQTGKQETKYF. The CDR3 DNA reads TGTGCCAGCAGCGCCCAGACAGGGAAACAAGAGACCAAGTACTTC. The variable domain in full, with the rest retrieved from reference TRBV7-2 and TRBJ2-5, is GAGVSQSPSNKVTEKGKDVELRCDPISGHTALYWYRQSLGQGLEFLIYFQGNSAPDKSGLPSDRFSAERTGGSVSTLTIQRTQQEDSAVYLCASSAQTGKQETKYFGPGTRLLVL.

This clonotype has more than one count but fewer than ten. The gene calls are TRBV30 and TRBJ1-6; D remains unclear. Germline CDR1 and CDR2: GTSNPN and SVGIG (reference sequence). The CDR3 has 14 amino acids. V was pared by 5 bases and J by 0 bases, with 8 bases between. The CDR3 DNA sequence: TGTGCCTGGGGGAGGAGCTCCTATAATTCACCCCTCCACTTT. Amino acid sequence: CAWGRSSYNSPLHF.

This clonotype was picked up many times. The rearrangement uses TRBV12-3 or TRBV12-4 and TRBJ2-1; no firm D call. The CDR3 extends over 12 amino acids. Trimming removed 5 bases at V and 15 bases at J, with 17 bases between. In DNA, the CDR3 is TGTGCCAGCAGTACATGGACCACTTCGGTGTTCTTC. As protein: CASSTWTTSVFF.

The V gene is TRBV18, the J gene TRBJ1-6; the D is unclear. The CDR3 totals 14 residues. Trimming left V 3 bases short and J 5 bases short, with 8 bases between. The germline V gene has CDR1 KGHSH and CDR2 LQKENI. The CDR3 is CASSPTSDNSPLHF. The CDR3 DNA reads TGTGCCAGCTCACCGACTTCAGATAATTCACCCCTCCACTTT.

Many counts were recorded for this clonotype. V gene TRBV15 combines with J gene TRBJ2-7; D is possibly TRBD1 (6 bases). CDR3 length: 14 residues. The germline V and J ends were trimmed by 6 bases and 7 bases, with 19 bases remaining between them. Looked up from germline, CDR1 is LNHNV and CDR2 is YYDKDF (reference sequence). CDR3 coding DNA: TGTGCCACCAGTCGTGACAGGCGGAAGGAAGAGCAGTACTTC. It translates to CATSRDRRKEEQYF.

The chain recombines TRBV12-3 or TRBV12-4 with TRBJ1-2, with D maybe TRBD1 (5 bases). V was pared by 5 bases and J by 7 bases, with 14 bases between. The CDR3 contains 13 residues. The CDR3 spells CASSPQEFRGYTF. The CDR3 DNA sequence: TGTGCCAGCAGTCCACAGGAGTTCCGTGGCTACACCTTC.

There are a few counts of this clonotype. J is TRBJ2-7 and V is TRBV5-6; 7 bases align to TRBD2. CDR1 and CDR2 (germline): SGHDT, YYEEEE. The CDR3 runs to 13 residues. V lost 5 bases and J lost 7; bases outside the gene matches: 9. CDR3 sequence reads: CASSPRGVGEQYF. The CDR3 DNA reads as TGTGCCAGCAGTCCCCGGGGGGTCGGGGAGCAGTACTTC. Drawing the rest from reference TRBV5-6 and TRBJ2-7, the complete variable domain is DAGVTQSPTHLIKTRGQQVTLRCSPKSGHDTVSWYQQALGQGPQFIFQYYEEEERQRGNFPDRFSGHQFPNYSSELNVNALLLGDSALYLCASSPRGVGEQYFGPGTRLTVT.

There are many counts of this clonotype. The chain combines TRBV9 with TRBJ1-2; a weak D match, TRBD1 (6 bases). Germline assignment: CDR1 SGDLS and CDR2 YYNGEE. This CDR3 spans 15 amino acids. Trimming removed 4 bases from V and 5 bases from J, with 18 bases in between. Here the CDR3 reads CASSPRGGASYGYTF. In DNA form, the CDR3 reads TGTGCCAGCAGCCCCCGAGGGGGGGCGAGTTATGGCTACACCTTC.

The chain carries TRBV7-3 and TRBJ2-1; TRBD1 might be the D (6 bases). Trimming pared 5 bases from V and 8 bases from J, leaving 13 bases between. Germline assignment: CDR1 SGHTA and CDR2 FQGTGA. The CDR3 has 13 residues. The DNA for the CDR3 is TGTGCCAGCAGCGCCTCAGGGGCCGATGAGCAGTTCTTC. This encodes CASSASGADEQFF.

Note on this clonotype: This may be a read error, as it is one base from a much larger clone. The V gene is TRBV6-5, the J gene TRBJ2-7, with 8 nucleotides matching TRBD1. This CDR3 is built from 14 residues. CDR1 is MNHEY, CDR2 SVGAGI, per germline. Here the CDR3 reads CASSYGTGLYKQYF. CDR3 in DNA: TGTGCCAGCAGTTACGGGACAGGTCTCTACAAGCAGTACTTC.

This clonotype was seen only a few times. This chain joins TRBV18 and TRBJ1-1; D is uncertain. The CDR3 has 16 residues. The ends were cut back, 0 bases at V and 0 bases at J, with 11 bases in the middle. Germline V gene data show CDR1 as KGHSH and CDR2 as LQKENI. The CDR3 region is CASSPPLVRLNTEAFF. The DNA of the CDR3 is TGTGCCAGCTCACCACCGTTAGTTCGGTTGAACACTGAAGCTTTCTTT.

The V call is TRBV12-3 or TRBV12-4, the J call TRBJ1-2; possible D gene TRBD1, 5 bases. The V gene lost 3 bases and the J gene lost 3 bases, with 14 bases spanning the gap. CDR3 length: 15 residues. Here the CDR3 reads CASSLVGVRHYGYTF. The DNA for the CDR3 is TGTGCCAGCAGTTTGGTGGGGGTGAGGCACTATGGCTACACCTTC.

This clonotype was seen ten or more times. The chain recombines TRBV7-3 with TRBJ2-3; no firm D call. V was trimmed by 1 base and J by 0 bases, leaving 2 bases between them. Germline assignment: CDR1 SGHTA and CDR2 FQGTGA. This CDR3 has 13 amino acids. The CDR3 sequence: CASSLMSTDTQYF. The CDR3 nucleotides are TGTGCCAGCAGCTTAATGAGCACAGATACGCAGTATTTT. Looking up the rest from reference TRBV7-3 and TRBJ2-3 gives the full variable domain: GAGVSQTPSNKVTEKGKYVELRCDPISGHTALYWYRQSLGQGPEFLIYFQGTGAADDSGLPNDRFFAVRPEGSVSTLKIQRTERGDSAVYLCASSLMSTDTQYFGPGTRLTVL.

This clonotype has ten or more counts. This chain joins TRBV27 and TRBJ1-5, with a tentative D call TRBD1 (5 bases). Trimming took 7 bases from V and 7 from J, leaving 11 bases between them. There are 12 residues in the CDR3. The germline gives CDR1 MNHEY, CDR2 SMNVEV (reference sequence). CDR3 sequence (DNA): TGTGCCAGCAATAATCGGGGCCAGCCCCAGCATTTT. The encoded protein is CASNNRGQPQHF.